Presented here are 11 T cell receptor beta chains from one specimen sequenced in a study of graft-versus-host responses after intestinal transplantation. Lamina propria and intraepithelial lymphocytes were released by processing graft tissue. This table comes from immunoSEQ multiplex PCR, and its TCRdb copy is limited to in-frame clones, with some not included. The sample lists some 66,000 clones; 89% were seen once. Sequenced here: ileum tissue, sampled less than 400 days after transplant. These receptors came from a human patient who received an intestinal transplant, so some T cells may come from the graft donor.

The V call is TRBV28, the J call TRBJ2-7, with a weak D call TRBD2 (5 bases). The germline V gene has CDR1 MDHEN and CDR2 SYDVKM. V lost 2 bases and J 3 bases, leaving 14 bases between the germline ends. The CDR3 spans 15 residues. CDR3 amino acids: CASSLQEAGVYEQYF. The CDR3 nucleotides read TGTGCCAGCAGTTTACAGGAGGCTGGAGTCTACGAGCAGTACTTC. The whole variable domain, remainder taken from reference TRBV28 and TRBJ2-7, is DVKVTQSSRYLVKRTGEKVFLECVQDMDHENMFWYRQDPGLGLRLIYFSYDVKMKEKGDIPEGYSVSREKKERFSLILESASTNQTSMYLCASSLQEAGVYEQYFGPGTRLTVT.

This chain joins TRBV4-1 and TRBJ2-3; D uncertain. The V gene lost 4 bases and the J gene lost 3 bases, with 8 bases spanning the gap. Germline V gene sequence: CDR1 MGHRA, CDR2 YSYEKL. The CDR3 is 13 residues long. CDR3 in amino acids: CASSPGETDTQYF. The CDR3 bases are TGCGCCAGCAGCCCCGGAGAGACAGATACGCAGTATTTT.

The count of this clone is one. The rearrangement uses TRBV9 and TRBJ2-2; TRBD1 matches at 7 bases. The CDR3 loop spans 17 amino acids. V lost 3 bases to trimming and J lost 4 bases; unmatched junction nucleotides: 12. The V gene's germline CDR1 is SGDLS and CDR2 YYNGEE. CDR3 residues: CASSDRDRPPSTGELFF. DNA for the CDR3: TGTGCCAGCAGCGACAGGGACAGACCCCCCTCCACCGGGGAGCTGTTTTTT.

This clone has a single count. J is TRBJ2-7 and V is TRBV7-2; D remains ambiguous. Trimming shortened V by 1 base and J by 3 bases, and 10 bases separated the two germline ends. The CDR3 runs 14 residues. Germline values: CDR1 SGHTA, CDR2 FQGNSA. The CDR3 bases are TGTGCCAGCAGCTTAGGGCAGTTCGACTACGAGCAGTACTTC. Its protein product is CASSLGQFDYEQYF.

The V call is TRBV11-2, the J call TRBJ2-7; D may correspond to TRBD1 or TRBD2 (5 bases each). The CDR3 has 15 residues. Per the germline V gene, CDR1 is SGHAT and CDR2 is FQNNGV. V lost 5 bases to trimming and J lost 2 bases, with 16 bases between them. The CDR3 nucleotides read TGTGCCAGCAGCACCGCCGGGACGGCCCCCTACGAGCAGTACTTC. This translates into CASSTAGTAPYEQYF.

J is TRBJ1-1 and V is TRBV7-8; 7 nucleotides line up with TRBD1. Germline CDR1 is SGHVS and CDR2 is FQNEAQ. The CDR3 is 18 amino acids. Trimming took 2 bases from V and 3 from J; bases not matched to a gene: 15. As DNA, the CDR3 is TGTGCCAGCAGCTTAATTGCGCCCTTAACAGGGGAGGACACTGAAGCTTTCTTT. Translating gives CASSLIAPLTGEDTEAFF.

The J gene is TRBJ2-2, the V gene TRBV5-4; 7 nucleotides line up with TRBD1. The CDR3 consists of 13 residues. Looked up from germline, CDR1 is SGHNT and CDR2 is YYREEE (reference sequence). The J segment lost 5 bases and the V segment lost 4 bases, leaving 2 bases of the junction unmatched. CDR3 sequence reads: CASSPTGTGELFF. CDR3 DNA sequence: TGTGCCAGCAGCCCGACAGGGACCGGGGAGCTGTTTTTT.

The rearrangement links TRBV5-1 to TRBJ2-1; no clear D gene. The CDR3 runs to 16 residues. The V end lost 4 bases, the J end lost 0 bases, and 14 bases lay between the germline ends. Germline V lookup: CDR1 SGHRS, CDR2 YFSETQ. CDR3 sequence reads: CASSQETGSSYNEQFF. The CDR3 bases are TGCGCCAGCAGCCAGGAAACTGGAAGCTCCTACAATGAGCAGTTCTTC.

The rearrangement joins TRBV7-9 to TRBJ2-4; maybe TRBD1 (6 bases). Trimming stripped 1 base from V and 8 bases from J, with 15 bases between. CDR3 length: 15 amino acids. Germline loops: CDR1 SEHNR, CDR2 FQNEAQ (reference sequence). The CDR3 protein is CASSLVGGLRDIQYF. CDR3 bases: TGTGCCAGCAGCTTAGTTGGGGGCCTGAGGGACATTCAGTACTTC.

This clone appeared once. The V gene is TRBV7-2, the J gene TRBJ2-1; a possible D gene is TRBD2 (6 bases). The CDR3 extends over 15 amino acids. Germline V CDR1 and CDR2: SGHTA, FQGNSA. Trimming removed 4 bases at V and 3 bases at J, with 13 bases between. CDR3 nucleotides: TGTGCCAGCAGCTCGGGCGGGGCTCTCTACAATGAGCAGTTCTTC. It specifies CASSSGGALYNEQFF.

The CDR3 reads CASSQDFGAGAYGYTF. The DNA of the CDR3 is TGCGCCAGCAGCCAAGATTTCGGGGCGGGGGCCTATGGCTACACCTTC. This rearrangement joins TRBV4-1 to TRBJ1-2; D is possibly TRBD1 (6 bases). Trimming took off 0 bases at V and 4 bases at J, with 15 bases between the two ends. Germline V lookup: CDR1 MGHRA, CDR2 YSYEKL. The CDR3 is 16 residues long.